One sample yielded the 11 T cell receptor beta chains listed below, sequenced in a study of blood T cell repertoires in COVID-19. Sequencing used immunoSEQ multiplex PCR; TCRdb keeps in-frame clones, though not all of them. Among over 150,000 clones listed, 88% were seen once. Material for sequencing was peripheral blood. The receptors shown here come from a man aged 45-60 years with COVID-19, enrolled during active disease.

The rearrangement links TRBV4-1 to TRBJ2-7; 10 bases fit TRBD1. The CDR3 sequence is 15 residues long. In germline, CDR1 is MGHRA, CDR2 YSYEKL. The V gene end was trimmed by 4 bases and the J gene end by 3 bases; junction bases not matched to a gene: 6. DNA of the CDR3: TGCGCCAGCAGCCCCGCGGGACAGGGGTTCTACGAGCAGTACTTC. This translates into CASSPAGQGFYEQYF.

The sample holds one count of this clone. The chain has TRBV7-9 and TRBJ2-1, with 7 bases fitting TRBD2. V trimming: 7 bases; J trimming: 8 bases; junction bases outside the gene matches: 14. Germline V CDR1 and CDR2: SEHNR, FQNEAQ (reference sequence). The CDR3 loop spans 15 amino acids. Written as DNA, the CDR3 is TGTGCCAGCATAAATTCGGCGGGACTACTAGATGAGCAGTTCTTC. The encoded protein is CASINSAGLLDEQFF. Using reference TRBV7-9 and TRBJ2-1 for the parts outside the CDR3, the full variable domain is DTGVSQNPRHKITKRGQNVTFRCDPISEHNRLYWYRQTLGQGPEFLTYFQNEAQLEKSRLLSDRFSAERPKGSFSTLEIQRTEQGDSAMYLCASINSAGLLDEQFFGPGTRLTVL.

This clone showed up just once. V usage is TRBV19 and J usage is TRBJ2-5; D is possibly TRBD1 (6 bases). The germline V and J ends were trimmed by 7 bases and 5 bases, with 14 bases remaining between them. The V gene's germline CDR1 is LNHDA and CDR2 SQIVND (reference sequence). This CDR3 is built from 13 residues. In DNA, the CDR3 is TGTGCCAGTAATCCGACAGGAGTTGAGACCCAGTACTTC. Encoded protein: CASNPTGVETQYF.

This chain joins TRBV6-5 and TRBJ2-7, with TRBD2 matching over 8 bases. This CDR3 is 15 amino acids long. V shed 0 bases and J 5 bases; nucleotides not matched to a gene: 6. Germline V CDR1 and CDR2: MNHEY, SVGAGI. Written as DNA, the CDR3 is TGTGCCAGCAGTTACTCGTCGGGAGGGCCGCACGAGCAGTACTTC. Amino acid sequence: CASSYSSGGPHEQYF.

The V gene is TRBV10-3, the J gene TRBJ2-5; D perhaps matches TRBD2 (6 bases). With 8 bases removed from V and 2 bases from J, the gap between germline ends came to 18 bases. Germline V gene data show CDR1 as ENHRY and CDR2 as SYGVKD. This CDR3 comprises 15 residues. This CDR3 reads CAIGMGGSLQETQYF. CDR3 DNA sequence: TGTGCCATCGGGATGGGGGGATCCCTTCAAGAGACCCAGTACTTC.

The genes are TRBV5-1 and TRBJ2-2, with D maybe TRBD2 (5 bases). Germline-derived CDR1 and CDR2 are SGHRS and YFSETQ. V was trimmed by 1 base and J by 6 bases, leaving 10 bases between them. This CDR3 has 14 residues. The DNA for the CDR3 is TGCGCCAGCAGCTTGTTGGAGGAGTCCGGGGAGCTGTTTTTT. Its protein product is CASSLLEESGELFF.

V and J are TRBV9 and TRBJ1-6; 8 positions match TRBD1. The length of the CDR3 is 19 residues. V lost 5 bases to trimming and J lost 5 bases; unmatched junction nucleotides: 18. From germline, CDR1 is SGDLS and CDR2 YYNGEE. CDR3 residues: CASSGRTGTFAEDNSPLHF. For the CDR3, the DNA is TGTGCCAGCAGTGGCAGGACAGGGACCTTCGCAGAGGATAATTCACCCCTCCACTTT.

This sequence joins TRBV25-1 and TRBJ2-4; 9 bases are a match to TRBD2. The J segment lost 6 bases and the V segment lost 6 bases, leaving 15 bases of the junction unmatched. The CDR3 contains 17 residues. Germline V lookup: CDR1 MGHDK, CDR2 SYGVNS. This chain's CDR3 is CASSPRVAGAYRNIQYF. The CDR3 coding sequence is TGTGCCAGCAGCCCCCGGGTAGCGGGGGCTTATCGAAACATTCAGTACTTC.

V gene TRBV5-1 combines with J gene TRBJ1-2; TRBD1 aligns across 10 bases. CDR1 is SGHRS, CDR2 YFSETQ, per germline. The CDR3 sequence is 14 residues long. V was clipped by 0 bases and J by 4 bases; unmatched bases: 0. The CDR3 spells CASSLGQGAYGYTF. CDR3 nucleotides: TGCGCCAGCAGCTTGGGACAGGGGGCCTATGGCTACACCTTC.

This clone occurred a few times. The genes are TRBV6-5 and TRBJ2-1; no reliable D call. In germline, CDR1 is MNHEY, CDR2 SVGAGI. The germline V and J ends were trimmed by 5 bases and 5 bases, with 13 bases remaining between them. The CDR3 length is 14 residues. Here the CDR3 reads CASSTPRMDNEQFF. The CDR3 bases are TGTGCCAGCAGTACCCCTAGAATGGACAATGAGCAGTTCTTC.

The chain uses TRBV3-1 (or the pseudogene TRBV3-2) and TRBJ2-2; 7 bases map to TRBD2. From germline, CDR1 is LGHDT and CDR2 YNNKEL (reference sequence). Trimming cost V 1 base and J 1 base; bases outside gene matches: 6. This CDR3 has 17 residues. CDR3 nucleotides: TGTGCCAGCAGCCAAGGTCGGCTAGCGGTGAACACCGGGGAGCTGTTTTTT. Translation gives CASSQGRLAVNTGELFF.